The 25 T cell receptor beta chains listed next were all sequenced from one sample in a study of regulatory T cells in long-lasting Graves disease (dated by TCRdb to about 2021). The sample's time point label, decoded: newly diagnosed GD, antithyroid drugs for less than 3 months. For both TCR sequencing and RNA sequencing, RNA was extracted from PBMCs in TRIzol. Receptor amplification or capture employed multiplex PCR. The run used an Illumina HiSeq 4000. TCR beta libraries were built with iRepertoire HTBI primers and Arm-PCR amplification of CDR3 regions. In TCRdb, the public reads were trimmed at Q25 with fastp and aligned with MiXCR, with productive beta chains retained. Rows merge per CDR3 protein into single entries with the most common DNA and genes. Present in this sample are around 450,000 distinct CDR3 sequences, around 14% of which were seen just once. Of the sample, around 17% is held by the ten largest clones.

The same data also went into a second study, on T cells in Graves' hyperthyroidism and ophthalmopathy.

Sequenced here: peripheral blood mononuclear cells (PBMCs), sampled at new diagnosis, from a patient treated with antithyroid drugs. The receptors shown here come from a woman in her 30s with Graves disease. Donor details come from another sample of the same person, matched by shared clones.

This clonotype appeared a few times. The chain links TRBV20-1 to TRBJ2-1; D tentatively reads TRBD1 or TRBD2 (5 bases each). Germline V lookup: CDR1 DFQATT, CDR2 SNEGSKA (reference sequence). This CDR3 region has 13 residues. The ends were cut back, 5 bases at V and 6 bases at J, with 14 bases in the middle. CDR3 sequence (DNA): TGCAGTGCTGAAACGACTGGGGGCAATGAGCAGTTCTTC. It codes for CSAETTGGNEQFF.

The gene calls are TRBV28 and TRBJ2-6, with 8 nucleotides matching TRBD1. V shed 5 bases, J shed 4 bases, and the junction held 7 bases outside the gene matches. Germline V gene lookup returns CDR1 MDHEN and CDR2 SYDVKM. The CDR3 spans 16 residues. This chain's CDR3 is CASSPPDRAGANVLTF. CDR3 bases: TGTGCCAGCAGTCCGCCGGACAGGGCCGGGGCCAACGTCCTGACTTTC.

This clonotype was picked up many times. The chain uses TRBV3-1 and TRBJ2-5; D is tentatively TRBD1 or TRBD2 (5 bases each). The germline V gene encodes CDR1 LGHDT and CDR2 YNNKEL (reference sequence). Trimming pared 3 bases from V and 0 bases from J, leaving 8 bases between. The CDR3 totals 14 residues. The CDR3: CASSQGPYQETQYF. CDR3 in DNA: TGTGCCAGCAGCCAGGGACCCTACCAAGAGACCCAGTACTTC.

This clonotype showed up many times. V gene TRBV9 combines with J gene TRBJ1-2, with D unclear. Germline loops: CDR1 SGDLS, CDR2 YYNGEE. The CDR3 has 14 residues. Trimming left V 4 bases short and J 4 bases short, with 14 bases between. CDR3 bases: TGTGCCAGCAGCACTCCTCCGGGAGGCTATGGCTACACCTTC. This translates into CASSTPPGGYGYTF.

The chain joins TRBV9 to TRBJ1-4; D is unresolved. Between the trimmed V and J ends, which lost 0 bases and 7 bases, there was a span of 13 bases. This CDR3 has 15 residues. CDR1 and CDR2 from the germline V gene are SGDLS and YYNGEE. As DNA, the CDR3 is TGTGCCAGCAGCGTAGGGGCACGAGGAGGTGAAAAACTGTTTTTT. This gives the protein CASSVGARGGEKLFF.

The chain joins TRBV5-1 to TRBJ2-2; TRBD2 agrees at 8 bases. The CDR3 has 15 amino acids. CDR1 is SGHRS and CDR2 is YFSETQ in the germline V gene. The ends lost 2 bases at V and 7 bases at J; junction bases unmatched: 7. The CDR3 reads CASSFASGSFGELFF. CDR3 DNA sequence: TGCGCCAGCAGCTTCGCGAGCGGGAGTTTCGGGGAGCTGTTTTTT.

This clonotype appeared a few times. CDR3 bases: TGTGCCAGTAGTATCGGACAGAACAATCAGCCCCAGCATTTT. It is translated as CASSIGQNNQPQHF. The chain couples TRBV19 to TRBJ1-5, with a tentative D call TRBD1 (6 bases). V was trimmed by 3 bases and J by 3 bases, leaving 9 bases between them. The CDR3 consists of 14 residues. The germline gives CDR1 LNHDA, CDR2 SQIVND (reference sequence).

About this clonotype: The DNA is left out, because the CDR3 cannot be placed on it with certainty; the CDR3 is given as TCRdb lists it. V gene TRBV7-3 combines with J gene TRBJ2-3; the listed D gene, TRBD2, was not tested against the DNA. Germline CDR1 reads SGHTA; CDR2 reads FQGTGA. 23 amino acids form the CDR3, both terminal residues included. The CDR3 sequence is CDSSFYICSARDLLAGDTDTQYF.

This clonotype appeared a few times. One junction end disagrees with the germline gene, perhaps due to a read error. The chain has TRBV11-3 and TRBJ2-1; TRBD2 is a possible D gene (5 bases). Germline CDR1 SGHNT, CDR2 YENEEA. This CDR3 is 13 amino acids long. This CDR3 reads CASSSEALNERFF. The CDR3 region has the DNA TGTGCCAGCAGCTCGGAGGCCTTAAATGAGCGGTTCTTC.

The chain carries TRBV7-3 and TRBJ2-3; possibly TRBD2 for D (6 bases). The CDR3 has 15 residues. Trimming stripped 4 bases from V and 2 bases from J, with 13 bases between. Germline-derived CDR1 and CDR2 are SGHTA and FQGTGA. CDR3 protein: CASSSGRDPTDTQYF. CDR3 coding DNA: TGTGCCAGCAGCTCTGGGCGGGACCCCACAGATACGCAGTATTTT.

This clonotype was found once. This is likely an artifact of a read error, given a far larger clone one base away. As DNA, the CDR3 is TGTGCCAGCAGTTACTCGAGTACCAGACAGGGACGAGAGACCCAGTACTTC. It translates to CASSYSSTRQGRETQYF. V and J are TRBV6-2 or TRBV6-3 and TRBJ2-5; 7 bases fit TRBD1. V shed 0 bases and J 4 bases; nucleotides not matched to a gene: 11. The CDR3 spans 17 residues. Germline CDR1 and CDR2: MNHEY and SVGEGT.

There are many counts of this clonotype. The rearrangement joins TRBV11-2 to TRBJ2-5, with D possibly matching TRBD1 (5 bases). Trimming took 1 base from V and 5 from J, leaving 11 bases between them. The germline CDR1 and CDR2 sequences are SGHAT and FQNNGV. The CDR3 has 14 residues. CDR3 sequence (DNA): TGTGCCAGCAGCTTAGGGGCAGGGAAGGAGACCCAGTACTTC. Protein sequence: CASSLGAGKETQYF.

This clonotype has ten or more counts. J is TRBJ1-1 and V is TRBV6-1, with D maybe TRBD1 (5 bases). V lost 0 bases and J 4 bases, leaving 15 bases between the germline ends. CDR3 size: 16 residues. CDR1 and CDR2 from the germline V gene are MNHNS and SASEGT. CDR3 bases: TGTGCCAGCAGTGAAGCAGGGACTCCCCGAGGCACTGAAGCTTTCTTT. Encoded protein: CASSEAGTPRGTEAFF.

This clonotype has just a few counts. This chain joins TRBV4-1 and TRBJ2-3; 7 positions match TRBD2. The germline V gene encodes CDR1 MGHRA and CDR2 YSYEKL. The CDR3 has 15 amino acids. With 0 bases clipped from V and 8 bases from J, the junction kept 8 bases outside the gene matches. CDR3 sequence (DNA): TGCGCCAGCAGCCAAGAGGGACTACGTCGGGGTACGCAGTATTTT. This gives the protein CASSQEGLRRGTQYF.

This clonotype showed up just a few times. The CDR3 region is CASSQAGMSTDTQHF. The CDR3 DNA follows: TGCGCCAGCAGCCAAGCGGGAATGAGCACAGATACGCAGCATTTT. This rearrangement joins TRBV4-1 to TRBJ2-3; D is undetermined. Judging by the DNA end, TRBJ1-5 fits better; the J call may be wrong. Germline V gene lookup returns CDR1 MGHRA and CDR2 YSYEKL. The CDR3 sequence is 15 residues long.

In its sample, this clonotype was seen many times. The rearrangement joins TRBV2 to TRBJ2-3, with 15 bases aligning to TRBD2. In germline, CDR1 is SNHLY, CDR2 FYNNEI. The CDR3 contains 17 residues. Trimming cost V 5 bases and J 4 bases; bases outside gene matches: 7. CDR3 amino acids: CASSTMGLAGGSDTQYF. The CDR3 coding sequence is TGTGCCAGCAGTACAATGGGACTAGCGGGAGGATCAGATACGCAGTATTTT.

This clonotype occurred many times. The chain has TRBV12-3 or TRBV12-4 and TRBJ1-1; TRBD1 is a possible D gene (5 bases). The CDR3 sequence is 14 residues long. The V end lost 3 bases, the J end lost 5 bases, and 13 bases lay between the germline ends. CDR3 in amino acids: CASSFRRGDTEAFF. DNA of the CDR3: TGTGCCAGCAGTTTCCGTCGAGGGGATACTGAAGCTTTCTTT.

This clonotype was found many times. V and J are TRBV28 and TRBJ2-7; D possibly corresponds to TRBD1 (5 bases). The CDR3 is 16 amino acids. CDR1 MDHEN and CDR2 SYDVKM come from the germline V gene. V was pared by 4 bases and J by 0 bases, with 16 bases between. CDR3 protein: CASSSPWQGSSYEQYF. In DNA form, the CDR3 reads TGTGCCAGCAGTTCTCCCTGGCAGGGTTCCTCCTACGAGCAGTACTTC.

The CDR3 sequence is CASRDRNSGANVLTF. The CDR3 DNA reads as TGTGCCAGCAGGGACAGGAACTCTGGGGCCAACGTCCTGACTTTC. This sequence joins TRBV12-3 or TRBV12-4 and TRBJ2-6, with 7 bases lining up with TRBD1. Trimming took 6 bases from V and 0 from J; bases not matched to a gene: 2. The CDR3 spans 15 residues.

For the CDR3, the DNA is TGTGCCAGCAGTCAGGGACAGGAGGGGCAGCCCCAGCATTTT. It yields the protein CASSQGQEGQPQHF. The rearrangement joins TRBV12-3 or TRBV12-4 to TRBJ1-5; 8 positions agree with TRBD1. J gave up 7 bases and V 5 bases, and 7 bases lay outside the gene matches. The CDR3 is 14 residues long.

The J gene is TRBJ2-7, the V gene TRBV4-1; D is ambiguous. With 3 bases removed from V and 0 bases from J, the gap between germline ends came to 12 bases. Germline V gives CDR1 MGHRA, CDR2 YSYEKL. The CDR3 loop spans 15 amino acids. The CDR3 sequence is CASSHEHRGSYEQYF. As DNA, the CDR3 is TGCGCCAGCAGCCACGAGCACCGAGGCTCCTACGAGCAGTACTTC.

A remark on this clonotype: A read error is possible here, since a much larger clone lies one base away. This is likely a read error, given that the CDR3 carries no conserved phenylalanine or tryptophan at its end. The chain recombines TRBV11-2 with TRBJ2-7; D not resolved. V was clipped by 4 bases and J by 3 bases, with 4 bases between them. In germline, CDR1 is SGHAT, CDR2 FQNNGV. The length of the CDR3 is 11 residues. The CDR3 DNA reads as TGTGCCAGCAGCTCGTACTACGAGCAGTACTCC. Translation: CASSSYYEQYS.

The chain links TRBV9 to TRBJ1-2, with D perhaps TRBD1 (5 bases). The V end lost 5 bases, the J end lost 5 bases, and 13 bases lay between the germline ends. The CDR3 is made up of 13 amino acids. Germline V gene sequence: CDR1 SGDLS, CDR2 YYNGEE. The CDR3 protein is CASSGPGGYGYTF. CDR3 DNA sequence: TGTGCCAGCAGTGGGCCGGGGGGATATGGCTACACCTTC.

This clonotype was recorded a few times. V is TRBV10-3 and J is TRBJ2-7; D is possibly TRBD1 (5 bases). The CDR3 runs 13 residues. Germline-derived CDR1 and CDR2 are ENHRY and SYGVKD. The germline V and J ends were trimmed by 3 bases and 5 bases, with 11 bases remaining between them. CDR3 sequence: CAISEAGNHEQYF. In nucleotides, the CDR3 is TGTGCCATCAGTGAAGCAGGGAACCACGAGCAGTACTTC.

This clonotype was counted a few times. V usage is TRBV20-1 and J usage is TRBJ1-5; D not resolved. Germline V gives CDR1 DFQATT, CDR2 SNEGSKA (reference sequence). The CDR3 is made up of 15 amino acids. The V gene lost 5 bases and the J gene lost 0 bases, with 14 bases spanning the gap. CDR3 nucleotides: TGCAGTGCTCTGTCTCAGAGGGCTAGCAATCAGCCCCAGCATTTT. Translation: CSALSQRASNQPQHF.